This record covers a single TCR beta chain. The antigen this receptor binds is unknown. No qualities accompany the bases; no much larger clone lies one base away. This sample was included in a study of blood T cell repertoires in COVID-19 (dated by TCRdb to 2018 to 2020). The study in broad terms: The collaborator samples originated in the United States, Italy and Spain and spanned the acute and convalescent phases of COVID-19. The material from the prospective study consisted of cDNA or gDNA derived from T cells, B-cell-depleted T cells, or PBMCs. Where HLA class I and class II types were available, the types were taken from metadata supplied by the sample provider, not from assay-based typing. The samples were drawn from the first 160 participants of the ongoing ImmuneRACE study and from 1,254 subjects provided by 6 global collaborators. Subjects who had been exposed to COVID-19, were actively infected with it, or had recovered from it provided the deeply sampled blood TCRbeta repertoires that made up the dataset. Nearly every sample came with metadata listing a de-identified subject ID, COVID-19 status, age in years and sex. The repertoires were released in a freely available public database intended as a resource for research on the immune response to SARS-CoV-2. Overall study results and their limits: Clinical and demographic metadata were provided uncurated, with the amount varying by source and participant.

The immunoSEQ Assay, a bias-controlled multiplex PCR, was used to amplify TCRbeta CDR3 regions from genomic DNA. Under the source paper's analysis protocol: Nucleated cell counts per sample were estimated from amplification of reference gene primers within the assay. To quantify the absolute abundance of each unique TCRbeta CDR3 rearrangement, sequence reads were collapsed and filtered. For each sample, productive Simpson clonality was calculated by taking the square root of Simpson's diversity index across productive rearrangements. The source is immuneACCESS, and TCRdb retained only in-frame sequences with V and J called. Part of the clones is not carried over; for the studies checked, unresolved V genes explain less than half of this, and the remainder is unexplained. That table gives V, J and clone size, and the DNA gave D and trimming. For this sample the table gives hundreds of thousands of clones, of which around nine tenths were detected only once. About 5.7% of the sample is taken by the ten largest.

Unmatched junction bases come to 11, with V trimmed by 2 bases and J by 10 bases. From its cysteine to its phenylalanine, the CDR3 spans 16 amino acids. Just CDR3 DNA is preserved here, 48 bases in frame from base 1. Via the germline V gene, CDR1 is SNHLY and CDR2 FYNNEI. In the prospective study, participants were about 18 to 89 years old, resided in approximately 22 geographic areas of the United States, and were enrolled through a virtual design. In the prospective study, participants were assigned to cohorts based on the clinical history participants reported in a screening survey and a study questionnaire. Recovered participants in ImmuneRACE Cohort 3 were defined as having two consecutive negative NP/OP PCR tests, clearance from a healthcare professional, or resolution of symptoms. In the prospective study, mobile phlebotomists collected whole blood, serum and a nasopharyngeal or oropharyngeal swab from each participant. Prospective study participants could optionally give additional blood draws and questionnaires over an approximately 2-month period. Prospective study blood samples were shipped either frozen or at room temperature before DNA extraction.

The rearranged segments are TRBV2 and TRBJ1-4; TRBD1 lines up with 9 middle nucleotides. The sequenced sample consisted of PBMCs or T cells enriched from blood (not recorded which). This receptor was taken from a woman between 35 and 50 years old who had recovered from COVID-19. The DNA sequence follows: TGTGCCAGCAGTGAATCCCGTCCGGGACAGGGAGGAAAACTGTTTTTT. It is translated as CASSESRPGQGGKLFF.